This entry lists 24 T cell receptor beta chains sequenced from one sample in a study of blood T cell repertoires in COVID-19. Here immunoSEQ multiplex PCR was the method, and the copy in TCRdb shows in-frame clones only, minus some. The table includes about 35,000 clones, approximately 81% detected once. Sequenced sample: peripheral blood. These receptor sequences come from a man between 60 and 75 years old in a cohort sampled during active COVID-19.

This clone was counted between two and nine times. CDR3 amino acids: CASSSGTSGVRWGATDTQYF. As DNA, the CDR3 is TGTGCCAGCAGCTCAGGGACTAGCGGGGTCCGGTGGGGGGCCACAGATACGCAGTATTTT. This chain joins TRBV9 and TRBJ2-3; 13 bases agree with TRBD2. The V gene end was trimmed by 4 bases and the J gene end by 2 bases; junction bases not matched to a gene: 16. CDR1 and CDR2 (germline): SGDLS, YYNGEE. The CDR3 is 20 amino acids. Full variable domain (rest looked up from reference TRBV9 and TRBJ2-3): DSGVTQTPKHLITATGQRVTLRCSPRSGDLSVYWYQQSLDQGLQFLIQYYNGEERAKGNILERFSAQQFPDLHSELNLSSLELGDSALYFCASSSGTSGVRWGATDTQYFGPGTRLTVL.

In its sample, this clone was seen once. The DNA for the CDR3 is TGTGCCAGCAGCTTATCAGCCGGGGAGCTGTTTTTT. Translated, it gives CASSLSAGELFF. The chain joins TRBV11-2 to TRBJ2-2; D unresolved. The germline V and J ends were trimmed by 2 bases and 6 bases, with 4 bases remaining between them. The CDR3 is 12 amino acids. CDR1 is SGHAT and CDR2 is FQNNGV in the germline V gene.

This chain connects TRBV10-3 to TRBJ2-1; 7 bases map to TRBD2. Per the germline V gene, CDR1 is ENHRY and CDR2 is SYGVKD. V lost 7 bases and J lost 0; bases outside the gene matches: 6. This CDR3 spans 15 amino acids. The CDR3, as DNA: TGTGCCATCACCGCCTCGGGGGGCTCCTACAATGAGCAGTTCTTC. This translates into CAITASGGSYNEQFF.

The V gene is TRBV7-9, the J gene TRBJ2-7, with D perhaps matching TRBD2 (5 bases). Trimming shortened V by 1 base and J by 0 bases, and 10 bases separated the two germline ends. This CDR3 region has 15 residues. Looked up from germline, CDR1 is SEHNR and CDR2 is FQNEAQ (reference sequence). The CDR3 DNA follows: TGTGCCAGCAGCTTAGTTATGGGGAGCTCCTACGAGCAGTACTTC. The encoded protein is CASSLVMGSSYEQYF.

J is TRBJ2-2 and V is TRBV24-1; D gene ambiguous. This CDR3 spans 14 amino acids. Per the germline V gene, CDR1 is KGHDR and CDR2 is SFDVKD. V was clipped by 5 bases and J by 4 bases, with 10 bases between them. CDR3 in DNA: TGTGCCACCAGTGGCTTCCAGGTCACCGGGGAGCTGTTTTTT. The encoded protein is CATSGFQVTGELFF.

The chain recombines TRBV3-1 (or the pseudogene TRBV3-2) with TRBJ1-1; possibly TRBD1 for D (5 bases). The germline V and J ends were trimmed by 4 bases and 4 bases, with 13 bases remaining between them. The CDR3 loop spans 14 amino acids. CDR1 and CDR2 from the germline V gene are LGHDT and YNNKEL (reference sequence). The chain's CDR3 is CASSLERGGTEAFF. CDR3 nucleotides: TGTGCCAGCAGCCTGGAGAGGGGAGGCACTGAAGCTTTCTTT.

This clone is termed medium-sized (0.01 to 0.1%). The chain couples TRBV4-1 to TRBJ2-7; TRBD2 aligns across 7 bases. J was trimmed by 3 bases and V by 0 bases; bases with no gene match: 5. This CDR3 has 15 amino acids. CDR1 is MGHRA, CDR2 YSYEKL, per germline. CDR3 sequence: CASSQDSAGFYEQYF. In DNA, the CDR3 is TGCGCCAGCAGCCAAGATTCAGCGGGATTCTACGAGCAGTACTTC.

This sequence joins TRBV5-5 and TRBJ2-5; TRBD1 aligns across 7 bases. The CDR3 runs 14 residues. Germline V CDR1 and CDR2: SGHKS, YYEKEE (reference sequence). The V gene end was trimmed by 4 bases and the J gene end by 2 bases; junction bases not matched to a gene: 5. The CDR3 is CASSPSRGQETQYF. CDR3 sequence (DNA): TGTGCCAGCAGCCCATCCAGGGGGCAAGAGACCCAGTACTTC. The full variable domain, its missing parts supplied by reference TRBV5-5 and TRBJ2-5, is DAGVTQSPTHLIKTRGQQVTLRCSPISGHKSVSWYQQVLGQGPQFIFQYYEKEERGRGNFPDRFSARQFPNYSSELNVNALLLGDSALYLCASSPSRGQETQYFGPGTRLLVL.

V and J are TRBV2 and TRBJ1-5, with D tentatively TRBD1 (6 bases). The CDR3 has 17 amino acids. V was trimmed by 7 bases and J by 9 bases, leaving 28 bases between them. Germline loops: CDR1 SNHLY, CDR2 FYNNEI. The CDR3 DNA follows: TGTGCCAGCACCCCCGGTGGGGGCCTCCTTGGGGTCCGGCCCCAGCATTTT. Encoded protein: CASTPGGGLLGVRPQHF.

CDR3 DNA: TGTGCCAGCAGCCCTTATCCGGGTGGGTCCACAGGGACCCAGTACTTC. Translating gives CASSPYPGGSTGTQYF. The chain employs TRBV7-7 and TRBJ2-5; D perhaps matches TRBD1 (5 bases). Trimming removed 5 bases from V and 7 bases from J, with 23 bases in between. The CDR3 loop spans 16 amino acids. Germline-derived CDR1 and CDR2 are SSHAT and FNYEAQ (reference sequence).

This chain joins TRBV10-3 and TRBJ1-5; D not certain. This CDR3 contains 14 residues. V lost 3 bases and J lost 3, with 9 bases in between. Germline V lookup: CDR1 ENHRY, CDR2 SYGVKD. CDR3 DNA: TGTGCCATCAGTGAAAGCACCCTCAATCAGCCCCAGCATTTT. Protein product: CAISESTLNQPQHF.

The chain uses TRBV2 and TRBJ2-1; 8 positions agree with TRBD2. This CDR3 spans 17 amino acids. Germline CDR1 and CDR2: SNHLY and FYNNEI. V trimming: 7 bases; J trimming: 1 base; junction bases outside the gene matches: 12. Here the CDR3 DNA reads TGTGCCAGCAACTCTCCGAGCGGGGGCAAATCCTACAATGAGCAGTTCTTC. It encodes CASNSPSGGKSYNEQFF.

This clone appeared a single time. The chain couples TRBV9 to TRBJ2-1, with TRBD2 matching over 8 bases. J lost 1 base, V lost 4 bases, and 7 bases had no gene match. Germline loops: CDR1 SGDLS, CDR2 YYNGEE. CDR3 length: 16 amino acids. CDR3 loop: CASSPRAGESYNEQFF. The CDR3 bases are TGTGCCAGCAGCCCTCGAGCGGGAGAGTCCTACAATGAGCAGTTCTTC.

The genes are TRBV30 and TRBJ2-2, with 7 bases identical to TRBD1. Trimming took 4 bases from V and 7 from J; bases not matched to a gene: 6. This CDR3 has 13 residues. From germline, CDR1 is GTSNPN and CDR2 SVGIG (reference sequence). The CDR3 loop reads CAWNPRGLGELFF. CDR3 coding DNA: TGTGCCTGGAATCCTAGGGGGCTCGGGGAGCTGTTTTTT.

The chain joins TRBV14 to TRBJ2-2; D gene ambiguous. Trimming left V 2 bases short and J 11 bases short, with 9 bases between. The CDR3 extends over 12 amino acids. Germline lookup yields CDR1 SGHDN and CDR2 FVKESK. The CDR3 DNA reads TGTGCCAGCAGCCAAAGAGCTCGCGAGCTGTTTTTT. This codes for CASSQRARELFF.

The genes are TRBV24-1 and TRBJ1-2; the D gene is possibly TRBD1 (5 bases). The ends were cut back, 0 bases at V and 7 bases at J, with 11 bases in the middle. The V gene's germline CDR1 is KGHDR and CDR2 SFDVKD. The CDR3 is made up of 14 amino acids. The CDR3 region has the DNA TGTGCCACCAGTGATTTGGGCAGGGCTGCTGGCTACACCTTC. Translated, it gives CATSDLGRAAGYTF.

The J gene is TRBJ2-3, the V gene TRBV11-3; 11 positions match TRBD2. V lost 4 bases and J lost 4; bases outside the gene matches: 16. The CDR3 has 19 amino acids. The germline CDR1 and CDR2 sequences are SGHNT and YENEEA. CDR3 amino acids: CASSYPLAGGHYSPDTQYF. The CDR3 coding sequence is TGTGCCAGCAGCTACCCCCTAGCGGGGGGCCACTATTCTCCAGATACGCAGTATTTT. Full variable domain (missing parts from reference TRBV11-3 and TRBJ2-3): EAGVVQSPRYKIIEKKQPVAFWCNPISGHNTLYWYLQNLGQGPELLIRYENEEAVDDSQLPKDRFSAERLKGVDSTLKIQPAELGDSAVYLCASSYPLAGGHYSPDTQYFGPGTRLTVL.

This chain connects TRBV4-3 to TRBJ1-3; possibly TRBD1 for D (5 bases). The CDR3 is 16 amino acids. CDR1 is LGHNA and CDR2 is YSLEER in the germline V gene. V was pared by 3 bases and J by 0 bases, with 12 bases between. The CDR3 here is CASSHDRGNSGNTIYF. CDR3 sequence (DNA): TGCGCCAGCAGCCACGACCGGGGGAACTCTGGAAACACCATATATTTT.

The chain recombines TRBV6-6 with TRBJ2-7; D is unclear. Germline CDR1 reads MNHNY; CDR2 reads SVGAGI (reference sequence). The CDR3 contains 14 residues. Trimming cost V 5 bases and J 3 bases, with 14 bases left between them. CDR3 region: CASSLVIGFYEQYF. CDR3 sequence (DNA): TGTGCCAGCAGTCTAGTTATCGGGTTCTACGAGCAGTACTTC.

The V call is TRBV2, the J call TRBJ2-2; TRBD2 agrees at 10 bases. CDR1 and CDR2 (germline): SNHLY, FYNNEI. This CDR3 has 15 residues. V lost 5 bases, J lost 1 base, and 1 base stayed unmatched. CDR3 nucleotide sequence: TGTGCCAGCAGTAGGACTAGCGGGAACACCGGGGAGCTGTTTTTT. It encodes CASSRTSGNTGELFF. Filled out from reference TRBV2 and TRBJ2-2, the complete variable domain reads EPEVTQTPSHQVTQMGQEVILRCVPISNHLYFYWYRQILGQKVEFLVSFYNNEISEKSEIFDDQFSVERPDGSNFTLKIRSTKLEDSAMYFCASSRTSGNTGELFFGEGSRLTVL.

The chain employs TRBV7-9 and TRBJ2-3, with 10 bases aligning to TRBD2. V lost 8 bases to trimming and J lost 3 bases; unmatched junction nucleotides: 5. This CDR3 comprises 14 residues. Germline V gene lookup returns CDR1 SEHNR and CDR2 FQNEAQ (reference sequence). The CDR3 loop is CASGSGRRTDTQYF. As DNA, the CDR3 is TGTGCCAGCGGTAGCGGGAGGAGGACAGATACGCAGTATTTT.

V gene TRBV24-1 combines with J gene TRBJ2-3; 10 bases map to TRBD1. This CDR3 comprises 13 residues. The germline V gene has CDR1 KGHDR and CDR2 SFDVKD. J lost 13 bases, V lost 4 bases, and 7 bases had no gene match. The CDR3 here is CATSEWGQGKEYF. The CDR3 DNA sequence: TGTGCCACCAGTGAATGGGGACAGGGGAAGGAGTATTTT.

This clone was detected once. The chain couples TRBV30 to TRBJ2-7; 9 nucleotides match TRBD1. CDR3 length equals 15 residues. CDR1 and CDR2 (germline): GTSNPN, SVGIG (reference sequence). J was trimmed by 3 bases and V by 4 bases; bases with no gene match: 10. CDR3 loop: CAWTLTGTGLYEQYF. As DNA, the CDR3 is TGTGCCTGGACCCTAACCGGGACAGGGCTCTACGAGCAGTACTTC.

CDR3 region: CASTDGGSTYEQYF. The CDR3, as DNA: TGTGCCAGTACCGACGGGGGGTCCACCTACGAGCAGTACTTC. The V gene is TRBV19, the J gene TRBJ2-7, with 7 bases aligning to TRBD2. V dropped 7 bases and J dropped 2; count of bases not matched to a gene: 8. Germline CDR1 is LNHDA and CDR2 is SQIVND (reference sequence). The CDR3 totals 14 residues. The entire variable domain, with the rest obtained from reference TRBV19 and TRBJ2-7, is as follows: DGGITQSPKYLFRKEGQNVTLSCEQNLNHDAMYWYRQDPGQGLRLIYYSQIVNDFQKGDIAEGYSVSREKKESFPLTVTSAQKNPTAFYLCASTDGGSTYEQYFGPGTRLTVT.